This note documents a single TCR beta chain sequence. Repertoires were generated with immunoSEQ multiplex PCR, while TCRdb's copy carries only in-frame clones and drops some. The repertoire holds approximately 210,000 clones, with roughly 84% as singletons. Germline-derived CDR1 and CDR2 are MNHEY and SVGAGI. The CDR3 contains 11 residues. Deletions cut 7 bases from V and 3 bases from J, with 4 bases between. The sample comes from a study of blood T cell repertoires in COVID-19. This clonotype was obtained from a woman of 80 years or more with acute or convalescent COVID-19. The gene calls are TRBV6-5 and TRBJ1-5; no clear D. The sample consisted of peripheral blood. CDR3 residues: CASTHNQPQHF. The CDR3, as DNA: TGTGCCAGCACCCACAATCAGCCCCAGCATTTT.